This T cell receptor beta chain came from a study of graft-versus-host responses after intestinal transplantation. TCRdb keeps only in-frame clones here, not all; method: immunoSEQ multiplex PCR. The repertoire holds some 39,000 clones, with roughly 96% as singletons. The CDR3 is 17 residues long. V gave up 2 bases and J gave up 1 base; unmatched junction bases: 8. Germline CDR1 LNHDA, CDR2 SQIVND (reference sequence). With respect to this clone: Its target is not known.

This rearrangement joins TRBV19 to TRBJ1-3; 7 bases agree with TRBD1. Sequencing used unstimulated CD8+ T cells sorted from spleen or lymph node cells, obtained before transplant. The clonotype was recovered from a human donor who was the organ donor for an intestinal transplant. The CDR3 nucleotides are TGTGCCAGTAGTATAACCGGGACAGCCGCTTCTGGAAACACCATATATTTT. Its protein is CASSITGTAASGNTIYF.